One sample yielded the 20 T cell receptor beta chains listed below, sequenced in a study of radiotherapy plus CTLA-4 blockade in lung cancer. The protocol was immunoSEQ multiplex PCR, while the TCRdb copy is restricted to in-frame clones and leaves out a portion. Seen here are under 65,000 clones, approximately 80% observed once, and the top ten hold roughly 6%. This sample comprised peripheral blood, obtained from a patient treated with radiotherapy plus ipilimumab. These receptors all stem from a human donor with non-small cell lung cancer whose response to radiotherapy plus ipilimumab could not be evaluated.

J is TRBJ2-2 and V is TRBV5-4, with D tentatively TRBD1 (6 bases). Per the germline V gene, CDR1 is SGHNT and CDR2 is YYREEE (reference sequence). CDR3 size: 14 residues. V was trimmed by 0 bases and J by 7 bases, leaving 10 bases between them. The CDR3 nucleotides are TGTGCCAGCAGCTTGGCACAGGGTGGCGGGGAGCTGTTTTTT. Translated: CASSLAQGGGELFF.

V gene TRBV29-1 combines with J gene TRBJ2-1; D may be TRBD2 (6 bases). Trimming took 6 bases from V and 4 from J, leaving 19 bases between them. Germline CDR1 is SQVTM and CDR2 is ANQGSEA. The CDR3 runs 15 residues. CDR3 sequence (DNA): TGCAGCGTCCGTTCTGGGGGAGGTAGTTACAATGAGCAGTTCTTC. This gives the protein CSVRSGGGSYNEQFF.

CDR3 in DNA: TGCGCCAGCAGCTTGTTACAGTTTTCCTACAATGAGCAGTTCTTC. Encoded protein: CASSLLQFSYNEQFF. The V call is TRBV5-1, the J call TRBJ2-1; no clear D. V lost 1 base and J lost 1, with 9 bases in between. Germline CDR1 and CDR2: SGHRS and YFSETQ. The CDR3 runs to 15 residues.

The gene calls are TRBV7-8 and TRBJ1-5; D might be TRBD1 (6 bases). The CDR3 consists of 14 residues. Germline assignment: CDR1 SGHVS and CDR2 FQNEAQ. The germline V and J ends were trimmed by 6 bases and 4 bases, with 13 bases remaining between them. The CDR3 is CASSLDSLNQPQHF. CDR3 DNA sequence: TGTGCCAGCAGTCTGGACAGCTTAAATCAGCCCCAGCATTTT.

This sequence joins TRBV5-1 and TRBJ2-4; D unresolved. CDR1 is SGHRS, CDR2 YFSETQ, per germline. Trimming left V 1 base short and J 7 bases short, with 15 bases between. This CDR3 region has 15 residues. As DNA, the CDR3 is TGCGCCAGCAGCTTGACCCTACCGGGTAACAACATTCAGTACTTC. This encodes CASSLTLPGNNIQYF. The full variable domain, its missing parts supplied by reference TRBV5-1 and TRBJ2-4, is KAGVTQTPRYLIKTRGQQVTLSCSPISGHRSVSWYQQTPGQGLQFLFEYFSETQRNKGNFPGRFSGRQFSNSRSEMNVSTLELGDSALYLCASSLTLPGNNIQYFGAGTRLSVL.

This clone was detected once. The V gene is TRBV19, the J gene TRBJ2-1; D call uncertain. V lost 6 bases, J lost 4 bases, and 16 bases lay in between. The V gene's germline CDR1 is LNHDA and CDR2 SQIVND (reference sequence). The CDR3 has 15 residues. CDR3 sequence: CASRTGSAQYNEQFF. As DNA, the CDR3 is TGTGCCAGTAGGACCGGGTCCGCCCAATACAATGAGCAGTTCTTC. The full variable domain, completed using reference TRBV19 and TRBJ2-1, is DGGITQSPKYLFRKEGQNVTLSCEQNLNHDAMYWYRQDPGQGLRLIYYSQIVNDFQKGDIAEGYSVSREKKESFPLTVTSAQKNPTAFYLCASRTGSAQYNEQFFGPGTRLTVL.

This rearrangement joins TRBV9 to TRBJ2-2; D perhaps matches TRBD1 (6 bases). This CDR3 has 16 amino acids. Between the trimmed V and J ends, which lost 0 bases and 2 bases, there was a span of 11 bases. CDR1 and CDR2 (germline): SGDLS, YYNGEE. The CDR3 here is CASSVAVRGNTGELFF. For the CDR3, the DNA is TGTGCCAGCAGCGTAGCTGTCAGGGGCAACACCGGGGAGCTGTTTTTT.

The chain uses TRBV28 and TRBJ1-3; D may be TRBD1 (5 bases). V was pared by 3 bases and J by 0 bases, with 15 bases between. The V gene's germline CDR1 is MDHEN and CDR2 SYDVKM. The CDR3 totals 17 residues. The CDR3 sequence is CASSFSVQGFSGNTIYF. The CDR3, as DNA: TGTGCCAGCAGTTTTTCGGTCCAGGGCTTCTCTGGAAACACCATATATTTT.

A few counts support this clone. The genes are TRBV14 and TRBJ1-2; TRBD1 is a possible D gene (5 bases). CDR3 length: 15 amino acids. The germline V gene encodes CDR1 SGHDN and CDR2 FVKESK. V was pared by 4 bases and J by 4 bases, with 16 bases between. The CDR3 reads CASSPNGHFFYGYTF. The CDR3 region has the DNA TGTGCCAGCAGCCCAAACGGACACTTCTTCTATGGCTACACCTTC.

The gene calls are TRBV27 and TRBJ2-7, with 8 bases fitting TRBD1. This CDR3 has 11 residues. V was pared by 10 bases and J by 6 bases, with 5 bases of the junction left unmatched. Germline V gene sequence: CDR1 MNHEY, CDR2 SMNVEV (reference sequence). The CDR3 region is CATRGPSEQYF. The CDR3 DNA reads as TGTGCCACCAGGGGGCCCTCCGAGCAGTACTTC.

The chain couples TRBV9 to TRBJ1-5, with 8 bases aligning to TRBD1. Unmatched junction bases numbered 3, after V lost 3 bases and J lost 7 bases. The CDR3 extends over 13 amino acids. CDR1 and CDR2 from the germline V gene are SGDLS and YYNGEE. The CDR3 loop reads CASSETGDQPQHF. CDR3 coding DNA: TGTGCCAGCAGCGAGACAGGGGACCAGCCCCAGCATTTT.

The chain has TRBV5-4 and TRBJ2-1; TRBD1 aligns across 8 bases. Germline CDR1 SGHNT, CDR2 YYREEE (reference sequence). V lost 4 bases, J lost 7 bases, and 7 bases stayed unmatched. CDR3 size: 14 residues. CDR3 coding DNA: TGTGCCAGCAGCCGTACAGGGGGAAGGAATGAGCAGTTCTTC. Amino acid sequence: CASSRTGGRNEQFF.

V is TRBV5-1 and J is TRBJ2-5, with a tentative D call TRBD2 (5 bases). CDR3 size: 15 residues. V lost 3 bases, J lost 5 bases, and 17 bases lay in between. The V gene's germline CDR1 is SGHRS and CDR2 YFSETQ. The CDR3 here is CASSSISGSSETQYF. CDR3 nucleotide sequence: TGCGCCAGCAGCTCAATCTCCGGCTCTAGCGAGACCCAGTACTTC.

The chain employs TRBV6-6 and TRBJ1-1; D is unclear. CDR1 is MNHNY and CDR2 is SVGAGI in the germline V gene (reference sequence). Trimming shortened V by 5 bases and J by 1 base, and 5 bases separated the two germline ends. The CDR3 loop spans 12 amino acids. The CDR3 DNA is TGTGCCAGCAGTGTACAGAACACTGAAGCTTTCTTT. It encodes CASSVQNTEAFF.

This chain uses TRBV28 with TRBJ1-4; 7 bases match TRBD1. Germline lookup yields CDR1 MDHEN and CDR2 SYDVKM. The CDR3 extends over 24 amino acids. Germline trimming cut 5 bases from V and 0 bases from J; bases unmatched to any gene: 30. The CDR3 is CASSLLAPRRGLLPPRATNEKLFF. CDR3 in DNA: TGTGCCAGCAGTCTTTTGGCTCCTAGAAGGGGGCTGCTTCCCCCTAGGGCAACTAATGAAAAACTGTTTTTT.

This clone was seen once. The chain couples TRBV7-9 to TRBJ2-3; 11 positions agree with TRBD2. Unmatched junction bases numbered 6, after V lost 5 bases and J lost 2 bases. The CDR3 consists of 16 residues. Germline V gene sequence: CDR1 SEHNR, CDR2 FQNEAQ (reference sequence). CDR3 loop: CASSPRGLAATDTQYF. The CDR3 bases are TGTGCCAGCAGCCCGAGGGGACTAGCGGCCACAGATACGCAGTATTTT.

V gene TRBV27 combines with J gene TRBJ2-6; D not certain. V gave up 1 base and J gave up 4 bases, with 14 bases separating them. CDR1 MNHEY and CDR2 SMNVEV come from the germline V gene (reference sequence). This CDR3 has 17 amino acids. The CDR3 nucleotides are TGTGCCAGCAGTTTATTAACTGGTCAGGCCGGGGCCAACGTCCTGACTTTC. As protein: CASSLLTGQAGANVLTF.

Of note for this clone: Other DNA sequences within the sample encode an identical CDR3. The chain employs TRBV5-1 and TRBJ2-7, with TRBD2 as a possible D gene (5 bases). Germline V gene data show CDR1 as SGHRS and CDR2 as YFSETQ. There are 13 residues in the CDR3. The V end was cut by 2 bases, the J end by 3 bases, with 9 bases between. The CDR3 sequence is CASSLGGGYEQYF. In DNA form, the CDR3 reads TGCGCCAGCAGCTTAGGTGGAGGCTACGAGCAGTACTTC.

This clone has only a few counts. V gene TRBV4-3 combines with J gene TRBJ2-5; 8 bases fit TRBD2. Germline V lookup: CDR1 LGHNA, CDR2 YSLEER. Germline trimming cut 2 bases from V and 4 bases from J; bases unmatched to any gene: 6. The CDR3 is made up of 15 amino acids. CDR3 nucleotides: TGCGCCAGCAGCCAAACGGGGGGGGGCGGAGAGACCCAGTACTTC. Encoded protein: CASSQTGGGGETQYF.

The V gene is TRBV6-1, the J gene TRBJ1-2; TRBD1 agrees at 7 bases. Germline V CDR1 and CDR2: MNHNS, SASEGT. J was trimmed by 10 bases and V by 0 bases; bases with no gene match: 5. The CDR3 length is 13 residues. The CDR3 DNA follows: TGTGCCAGCAGTGAAGCGCGACAGGGAGACTACACCTTC. Translated: CASSEARQGDYTF.